This T cell receptor beta chain was sequenced in a study of early T cells in non-severe SARS-CoV-2 infection. TCRdb recomputed calls from the 5' RACE reads with MiXCR, one row per CDR3 protein. The profile shows more than 80,000 distinct CDR3 sequences, 14% of them singletons. This clonotype was picked up a small number of times. Sequenced sample: whole blood. This clonotype originated in an adult who was a healthcare worker with PCR-confirmed SARS-CoV-2 infection or an uninfected control (not recorded which).

In nucleotides, the CDR3 is TGTGCCAGCAGCCAAGAGGGAGGGATGATGGAGACCCAGTACTTC. Its protein product is CASSQEGGMMETQYF. This chain joins TRBV3-1 and TRBJ2-5; 7 nucleotides align to TRBD2. J was trimmed by 5 bases and V by 0 bases; bases with no gene match: 6. The CDR3 has 15 amino acids. CDR1 is LGHDT, CDR2 YNNKEL, per germline (reference sequence).